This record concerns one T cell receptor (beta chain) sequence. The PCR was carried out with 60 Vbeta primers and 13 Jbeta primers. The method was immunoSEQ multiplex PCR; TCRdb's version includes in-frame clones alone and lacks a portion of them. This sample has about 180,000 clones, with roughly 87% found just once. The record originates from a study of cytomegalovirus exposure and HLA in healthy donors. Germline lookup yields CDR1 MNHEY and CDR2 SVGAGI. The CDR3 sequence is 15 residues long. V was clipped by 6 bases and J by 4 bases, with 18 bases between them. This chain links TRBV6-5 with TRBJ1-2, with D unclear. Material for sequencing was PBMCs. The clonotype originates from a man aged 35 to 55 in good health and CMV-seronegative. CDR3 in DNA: TGTGCCAGCAGAAGTCAGGCTTCTTCTTTCTATGGCTACACCTTC. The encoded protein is CASRSQASSFYGYTF.